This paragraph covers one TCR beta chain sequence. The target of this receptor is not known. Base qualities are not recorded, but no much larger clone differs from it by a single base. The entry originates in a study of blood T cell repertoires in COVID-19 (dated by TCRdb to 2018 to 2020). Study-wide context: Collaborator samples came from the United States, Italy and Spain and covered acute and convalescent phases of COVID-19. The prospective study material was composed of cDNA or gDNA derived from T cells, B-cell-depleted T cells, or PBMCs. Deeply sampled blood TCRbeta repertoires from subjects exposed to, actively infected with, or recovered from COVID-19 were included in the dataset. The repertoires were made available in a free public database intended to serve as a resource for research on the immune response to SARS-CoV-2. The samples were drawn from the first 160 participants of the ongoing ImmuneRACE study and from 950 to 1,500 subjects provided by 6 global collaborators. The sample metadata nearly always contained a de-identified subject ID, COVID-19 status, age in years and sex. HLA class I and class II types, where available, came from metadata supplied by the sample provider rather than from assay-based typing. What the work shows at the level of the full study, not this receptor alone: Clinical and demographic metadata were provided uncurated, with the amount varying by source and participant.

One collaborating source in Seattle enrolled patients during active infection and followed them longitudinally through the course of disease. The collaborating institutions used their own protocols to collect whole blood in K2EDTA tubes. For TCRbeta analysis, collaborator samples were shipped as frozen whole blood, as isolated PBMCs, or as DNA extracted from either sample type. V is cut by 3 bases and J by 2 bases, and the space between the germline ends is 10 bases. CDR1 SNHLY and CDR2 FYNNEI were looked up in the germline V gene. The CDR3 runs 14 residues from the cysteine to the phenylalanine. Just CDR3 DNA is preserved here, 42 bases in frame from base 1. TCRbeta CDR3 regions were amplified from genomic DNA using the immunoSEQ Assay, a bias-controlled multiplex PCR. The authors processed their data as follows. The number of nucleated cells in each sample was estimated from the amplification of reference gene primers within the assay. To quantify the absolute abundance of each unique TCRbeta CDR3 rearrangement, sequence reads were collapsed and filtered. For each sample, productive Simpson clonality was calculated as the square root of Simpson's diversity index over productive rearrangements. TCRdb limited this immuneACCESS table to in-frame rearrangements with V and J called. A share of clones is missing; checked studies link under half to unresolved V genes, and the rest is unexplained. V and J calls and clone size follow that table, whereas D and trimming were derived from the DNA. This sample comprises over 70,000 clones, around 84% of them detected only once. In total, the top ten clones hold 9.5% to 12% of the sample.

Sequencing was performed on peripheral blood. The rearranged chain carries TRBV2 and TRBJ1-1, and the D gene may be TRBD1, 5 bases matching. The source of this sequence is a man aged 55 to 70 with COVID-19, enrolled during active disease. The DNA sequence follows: TGTGCCAGCAGTGACCCCAGGACAAACACTGAAGCTTTCTTT. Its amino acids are CASSDPRTNTEAFF. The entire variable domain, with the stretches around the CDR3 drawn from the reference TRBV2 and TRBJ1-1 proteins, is EPEVTQTPSHQVTQMGQEVILRCVPISNHLYFYWYRQILGQKVEFLVSFYNNEISEKSEIFDDQFSVERPDGSNFTLKIRSTKLEDSAMYFCASSDPRTNTEAFFGQGTRLTVV.